This TCR beta chain was captured in a study of blood T cell repertoires in COVID-19. Turning to the study itself: Italy, Spain and the United States were the sources of the convalescent and acute COVID-19 samples. From T cells, B-cell-depleted T cells, or PBMCs came the material, which was cDNA or gDNA.

As concerns this clone: The DNA is left out, because the CDR3 cannot be placed on it with certainty; the CDR3 is given as TCRdb lists it.

In the authors' workflow: Reference gene primer amplification yielded estimated nucleated cell counts. The repertoire was sequenced with immunoSEQ multiplex PCR; TCRdb's copy has only in-frame clones and lacks some. V and J calls and clone size follow that table, whereas D and trimming were derived from the DNA. The sample carries under 80,000 clones, 88% recorded once. The CDR3 totals 17 residues, both ends included. This chain uses TRBV21-1 with TRBJ2-1; the DNA was not used to check the table's D call, TRBD2. TRBV21-1 is a pseudogene locus. The material sequenced was peripheral blood. The receptor was derived from a human donor in a cohort sampled during active COVID-19. The CDR3 spells CASSKWGRGSSYNEQFF.